This entry is about one T cell receptor (beta chain). Antigen specificity is unknown. This specimen belongs to a study of cytomegalovirus exposure and HLA in healthy donors. About the study: In a later analysis, the 130 or so validation repertoires were reported to have used the same platform as the 666 first-cohort repertoires.

Clones were read by immunoSEQ multiplex PCR, and TCRdb kept only the in-frame ones, dropping some. Among over 150,000 clones, 65% to 90% were seen once, and the ten largest hold 13%. Germline V lookup: CDR1 MGHRA, CDR2 YSYEKL. V gave up 4 bases and J gave up 15 bases, with 19 bases separating them. This CDR3 contains 13 residues. Study-level results: Both high specificity and high sensitivity reportedly marked the classifier's diagnosis of cytomegalovirus status. Many donors carried some public TCRs, although rarity characterized most TCR sequences. Overall, approximately 150 TCR beta chains were annotated as cytomegalovirus-associated.

The sequence was obtained from a woman under 40 in good health and CMV-seropositive. The sequenced sample was PBMCs. The J gene is TRBJ2-1, the V gene TRBV4-1; tentative D call: TRBD2 (5 bases). The CDR3 region has the DNA TGCGCCAGCAGCCCCCCGGAGGAAGACCTGCGGTTCTTC. Its translation: CASSPPEEDLRFF.